The rows below give T cell receptor beta chains drawn from one sample of a study of regulatory T cells in long-lasting Graves disease. TCRdb used MiXCR to reprocess the multiplex PCR reads, holding one entry per CDR3 protein. The sample yields approximately 470,000 distinct CDR3 sequences, about a fifth seen once. Sequences were derived from peripheral blood mononuclear cells (PBMCs), sampled when the disease was refractory, from a patient treated with antithyroid drugs. Receptors originate from a female donor with Graves disease. CDR3s include the opening cysteine and the closing phenylalanine or tryptophan. A D gene is named only where the DNA matches it firmly. The listing skips clone size in some rows; elsewhere it reads once, few, many or a size class.

V: TRBV20-1; size: few; length: 13; D: -; J: TRBJ1-1; DNA: TGCAGTGCTTCGAGGCGGATGAACACTGAAGCTTTCTTT; CDR3: CSASRRMNTEAFF
V: TRBV20-1; size: few; length: 14; D: TRBD1; J: TRBJ1-5; DNA: TGCAGTGCTGGATGGACAGGCGGCAATCAGCCCCAGCATTTT; CDR3: CSAGWTGGNQPQHF
V: TRBV7-2; size: -; length: 13; D: -; J: TRBJ2-7; DNA: TGTGCCAGCAGCTACCTGACAGGCATGGGAAAGTACTTC; CDR3: CASSYLTGMGKYF
V: TRBV12-3/TRBV12-4; size: -; length: 15; D: -; J: TRBJ2-3; DNA: TGTGCCACCCCCCGGGCTAGCAGCCGCACAGATACGCAGTATTTT; CDR3: CATPRASSRTDTQYF
V: TRBV30; size: many; length: 14; D: TRBD1; J: TRBJ1-2; DNA: TGTGCCTGGAGGGGACAGACCGAAATTGATGGCTACACCTTC; CDR3: CAWRGQTEIDGYTF
V: TRBV20-1; size: few; length: 13; D: -; J: TRBJ1-2; DNA: TGCAGTGCTAGTGTCCCCGGGGCCTATGGCTACACCTTC; CDR3: CSASVPGAYGYTF
V: TRBV5-1; size: -; length: 12; D: -; J: TRBJ2-5; DNA: TGCGCCAGCAGCTCGGCGGGGGAGACCCAGTACTTC; CDR3: CASSSAGETQYF
V: TRBV12-3/TRBV12-4; size: -; length: 12; D: -; J: TRBJ2-3; DNA: TGTGCCAGCAGGGGAAACACAGATACGCAGTATTTT; CDR3: CASRGNTDTQYF
V: TRBV12-3/TRBV12-4; size: -; length: 15; D: -; J: TRBJ2-2; DNA: TGTGCCAGCAGTTCAGGACTGGGGAGAACCGGGGAGCTGTTTTTT; CDR3: CASSSGLGRTGELFF
V: TRBV28; size: few; length: 15; D: TRBD1; J: TRBJ1-1; DNA: TGTGCCAGCAGTCCACAGGGGACAGGGAAACGGGAAGCTTTCTTT; CDR3: CASSPQGTGKREAFF
V: TRBV15; size: -; length: 17; D: -; J: TRBJ2-7; DNA: TGTGCCACCAGCAGATCCCTTGGAGAGCTAGGAATCCACGAGCAGTACTTC; CDR3: CATSRSLGELGIHEQYF
V: TRBV5-1; size: -; length: 15; D: -; J: TRBJ2-1; DNA: TGCGCCAGCAGCTTGGCTCGGCCAGGGGACAATGAGCAGTTCTTC; CDR3: CASSLARPGDNEQFF
V: TRBV2; size: many; length: 16; D: -; J: TRBJ1-6; DNA: TGTGCCAGCAGTGAAATTTCAGGGTTAAATAATTCACCCCTCCACTTT; CDR3: CASSEISGLNNSPLHF